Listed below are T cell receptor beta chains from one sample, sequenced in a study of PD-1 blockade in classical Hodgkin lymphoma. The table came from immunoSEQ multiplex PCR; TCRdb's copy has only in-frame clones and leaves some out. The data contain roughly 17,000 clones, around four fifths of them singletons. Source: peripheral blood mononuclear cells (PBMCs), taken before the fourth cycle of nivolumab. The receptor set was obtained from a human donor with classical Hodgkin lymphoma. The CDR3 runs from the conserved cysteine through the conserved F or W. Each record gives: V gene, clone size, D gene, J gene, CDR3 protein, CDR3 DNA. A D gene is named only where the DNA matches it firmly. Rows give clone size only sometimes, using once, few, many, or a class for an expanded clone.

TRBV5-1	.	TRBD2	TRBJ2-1	CASSLAGGNEQFF	TGCGCCAGCAGCTTGGCGGGGGGCAATGAGCAGTTCTTC
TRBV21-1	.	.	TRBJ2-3	CASSLTSGGFGTDTQYF	TGTGCCAGCAGCTTGACTAGCGGGGGGTTCGGCACAGATACGCAGTATTTT
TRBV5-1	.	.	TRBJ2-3	CASGSTGFGTDTQYF	TGCGCCAGCGGATCAACAGGGTTTGGCACAGATACGCAGTATTTT
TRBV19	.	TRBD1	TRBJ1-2	CASSVPGQGFYGYTF	TGTGCCAGTAGTGTCCCGGGACAGGGGTTCTATGGCTACACCTTC
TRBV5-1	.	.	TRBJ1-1	CASSWGRMNTEAFF	TGCGCCAGCAGCTGGGGCCGCATGAACACTGAAGCTTTCTTT
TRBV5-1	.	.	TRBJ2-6	CASSLQGDSGANVLTF	TGCGCCAGCTCCCTCCAGGGAGACTCTGGGGCCAACGTCCTGACTTTC
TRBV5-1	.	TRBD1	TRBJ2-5	CASSYGQGLETQYF	TGCGCCAGCAGCTACGGACAGGGTCTAGAGACCCAGTACTTC
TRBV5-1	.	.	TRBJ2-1	CASSIWGTLNEQFF	TGCGCCAGCAGTATCTGGGGCACCCTCAATGAGCAGTTCTTC
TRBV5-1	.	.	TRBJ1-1	CASSAGTLNTEAFF	TGCGCCAGCAGTGCCGGGACGCTGAACACTGAAGCTTTCTTT
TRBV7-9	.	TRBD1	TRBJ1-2	CASMQGDGYTF	TGTGCCAGCATGCAGGGGGATGGCTACACCTTC
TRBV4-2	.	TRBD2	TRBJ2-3	CASSNRPPGLASDTQYF	TGTGCCAGCAGCAACCGCCCTCCGGGACTAGCATCAGATACGCAGTATTTT
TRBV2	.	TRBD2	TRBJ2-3	CASSERTSGVTDTQYF	TGTGCCAGCAGTGAACGGACTAGCGGGGTAACAGATACGCAGTATTTT
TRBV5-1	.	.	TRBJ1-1	CASSLRGTGRNLEAFF	TGCGCCAGCAGCTTGAGGGGGACCGGACGGAACCTTGAAGCTTTCTTT
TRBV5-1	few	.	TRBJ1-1	CASSLSLLNTEAFF	TGCGCCAGCAGCTTGTCCCTCCTGAACACTGAAGCTTTCTTT
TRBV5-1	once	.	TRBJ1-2	CASSLDSHGYTF	TGCGCCAGCAGCTTGGACAGCCATGGCTACACCTTC
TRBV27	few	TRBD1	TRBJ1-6	CASSHLQGDYNSPLHF	TGTGCCAGCAGTCACCTACAGGGGGACTATAATTCACCCCTCCACTTT
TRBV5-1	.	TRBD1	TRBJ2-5	CASRTGTGTHGETQYF	TGCGCCAGCAGAACCGGGACAGGGACGCATGGAGAGACCCAGTACTTC
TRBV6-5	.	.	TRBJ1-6	CASSYKGRESPLHF	TGTGCCAGCAGTTACAAGGGGAGAGAGTCACCCCTCCACTTT
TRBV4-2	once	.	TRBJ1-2	CASSQEELGGYTF	TGTGCCAGCAGCCAAGAGGAACTGGGGGGCTACACCTTC
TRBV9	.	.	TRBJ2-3	CASSVGSHTSTDTQYF	TGTGCCAGCAGCGTAGGCAGCCATACTAGCACAGATACGCAGTATTTT
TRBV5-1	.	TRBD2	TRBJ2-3	CASRGSSGGRTDTQYF	TGCGCCAGCAGAGGTTCTAGCGGGGGACGGACAGATACGCAGTATTTT
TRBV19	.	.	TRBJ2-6	CASRTRVDSGANVLTF	TGTGCCAGTAGGACCCGGGTTGATTCTGGGGCCAACGTCCTGACTTTC
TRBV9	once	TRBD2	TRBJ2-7	CASSVTSYTDEQYF	TGTGCCAGCAGCGTGACTAGCTACACCGACGAGCAGTACTTC
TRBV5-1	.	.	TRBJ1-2	CASSQWGPQGRGYSNYGYTF	TGCGCCAGCAGCCAGTGGGGACCACAGGGAAGGGGGTATTCTAACTATGGCTACACCTTC
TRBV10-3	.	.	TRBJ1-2	CAISEAAYGYTF	TGTGCCATCAGCGAGGCGGCGTACGGCTACACCTTC
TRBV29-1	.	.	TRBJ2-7	CSAWSGTYEQYF	TGCAGCGCCTGGTCTGGAACCTACGAGCAGTACTTC
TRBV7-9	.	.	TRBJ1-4	CASSRGGRLVEKLFF	TGTGCCAGCAGCCGCGGGGGGCGCTTGGTTGAAAAACTGTTTTTT
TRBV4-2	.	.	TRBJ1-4	CASSQEGGQLNEKLFF	TGTGCCAGCAGCCAAGAAGGCGGACAGCTAAATGAAAAACTGTTTTTT
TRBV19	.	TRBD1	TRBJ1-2	CASSRSGTGGRGYTF	TGTGCCAGTAGTAGATCCGGGACAGGGGGACGTGGCTACACCTTC
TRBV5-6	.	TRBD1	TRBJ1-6	CASTLAVWDSRQYAPLHF	TGTGCCAGCACCTTGGCGGTTTGGGACAGCCGCCAATACGCCCCCCTCCACTTT
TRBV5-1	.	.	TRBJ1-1	CASSGGLPDTEAFF	TGCGCCAGCAGTGGGGGGCTCCCTGACACTGAAGCTTTCTTT
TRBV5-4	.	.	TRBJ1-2	CASSPGGGLYGYTF	TGTGCCAGCAGCCCTGGCGGGGGCCTTTATGGCTACACCTTC
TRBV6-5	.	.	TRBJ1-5	CASSTTVDQPQHF	TGTGCCAGCAGTACGACCGTCGATCAGCCCCAGCATTTT
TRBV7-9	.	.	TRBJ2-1	CASSSEVGEQFF	TGTGCCAGCAGCAGCGAGGTGGGTGAGCAGTTCTTC
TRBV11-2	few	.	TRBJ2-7	CASSLFHTGASGNEQYF	TGTGCCAGCAGCTTATTTCACACAGGTGCATCGGGGAACGAGCAGTACTTC
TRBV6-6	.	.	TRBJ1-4	CASSYSRGGLNEKLFF	TGTGCCAGCAGTTACTCGAGAGGAGGTCTTAATGAAAAACTGTTTTTT
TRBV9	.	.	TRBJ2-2	CASSVGGELFF	TGTGCCAGCAGCGTAGGCGGGGAGCTGTTTTTT
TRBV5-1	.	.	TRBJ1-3	CASSSMGVSGNTIYF	TGCGCCAGCAGCTCAATGGGGGTCTCTGGAAACACCATATATTTT
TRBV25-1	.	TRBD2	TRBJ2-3	CASIGAQRGAGDTQYF	TGTGCCAGCATTGGAGCGCAGCGGGGGGCGGGAGATACGCAGTATTTT
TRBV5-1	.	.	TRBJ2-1	CASSSSLSSYNEQFF	TGCGCCAGCAGCTCCTCCCTGAGCTCCTACAATGAGCAGTTCTTC
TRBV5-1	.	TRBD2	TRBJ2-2	CASRPTVTSGYTGELFF	TGCGCCAGCAGACCTACAGTGACTAGCGGCTACACCGGGGAGCTGTTTTTT
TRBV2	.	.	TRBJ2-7	CASSVGLTEQYF	TGTGCCAGCAGTGTCGGCCTGACCGAGCAGTACTTC
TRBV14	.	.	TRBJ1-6	CASSQGNSSPLHF	TGTGCCAGCAGCCAGGGGAACAGTTCACCCCTCCACTTT
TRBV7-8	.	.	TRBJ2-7	CASSLGVSYEQYF	TGTGCCAGCAGCTTAGGGGTCTCCTACGAGCAGTACTTC
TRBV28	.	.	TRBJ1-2	CASSPGGWVGYTF	TGTGCCAGCAGTCCCGGGGGATGGGTTGGCTACACCTTC
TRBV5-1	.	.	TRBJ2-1	CASSARGPDNEQFF	TGCGCCAGCAGCGCCCGGGGGCCGGACAATGAGCAGTTCTTC
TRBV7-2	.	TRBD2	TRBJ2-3	CASSFRRGGTDTQYF	TGTGCCAGCAGCTTCAGGCGGGGGGGCACAGATACGCAGTATTTT
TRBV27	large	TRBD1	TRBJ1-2	CASRPTTGIYGYTF	TGTGCCAGCAGACCGACGACAGGGATCTATGGCTACACCTTC
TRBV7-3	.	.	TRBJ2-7	CASSLEQGSSYEQYF	TGTGCCAGCAGCTTAGAACAGGGAAGCTCCTACGAGCAGTACTTC
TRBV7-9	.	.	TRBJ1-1	CASSSEVSNTEAFF	TGTGCCAGCAGCTCGGAGGTTTCGAACACTGAAGCTTTCTTT
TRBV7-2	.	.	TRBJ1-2	CASSPSGPPAYTF	TGTGCCAGCAGCCCATCGGGGCCCCCTGCTTACACCTTC
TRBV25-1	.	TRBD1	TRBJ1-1	CASSETGLAEAFF	TGTGCCAGCAGTGAGACAGGGTTAGCTGAAGCTTTCTTT
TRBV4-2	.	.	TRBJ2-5	CASSQATLAGETQYF	TGTGCCAGCAGCCAAGCGACCCTTGCGGGAGAGACCCAGTACTTC
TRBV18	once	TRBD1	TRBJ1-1	CASSPAGQGDTEAFF	TGTGCCAGCTCACCCGCGGGACAGGGCGACACTGAAGCTTTCTTT
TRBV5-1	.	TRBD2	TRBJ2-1	CASSLDLAGGPNEQFF	TGCGCCAGCAGCTTAGACCTAGCGGGGGGGCCCAATGAGCAGTTCTTC
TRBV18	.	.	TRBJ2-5	CASSPGLQETQYF	TGTGCCAGCTCACCGGGGCTGCAAGAGACCCAGTACTTC
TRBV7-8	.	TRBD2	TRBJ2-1	CASSFTSGGDYNEQFF	TGTGCCAGCAGCTTTACTAGCGGGGGGGACTACAATGAGCAGTTCTTC
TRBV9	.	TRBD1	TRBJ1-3	CASSVAQGAEGNTIYF	TGTGCCAGCAGCGTAGCTCAGGGGGCAGAAGGAAACACCATATATTTT
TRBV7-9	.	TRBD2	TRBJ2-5	CASSLISGGKETQYF	TGTGCCAGCAGCTTAATAAGCGGGGGAAAAGAGACCCAGTACTTC
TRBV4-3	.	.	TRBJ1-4	CASSQDHRAGEKLFF	TGCGCCAGCAGCCAAGATCACAGGGCTGGTGAAAAACTGTTTTTT